What follows is one T cell receptor beta chain and its context. The data were obtained in a study of patients and donors after allogeneic stem cell transplantation. In TCRdb, the RT-PCR reads were re-called with MiXCR into one record per CDR3 protein. The sample contains about a million distinct CDR3 sequences, 15% to 20% of which appear only once. The sequence came from a human donor who was either an allogeneic HSCT recipient or a stem cell or donor lymphocyte infusion donor (not recorded which). It is not recorded whose cells these are; they may come from a transplant donor. The sequenced sample consisted of blood, either unsorted or a sorted T cell fraction (not recorded which).

CDR3 sequence (DNA): TGTGCCAGCAGTAAAACCGGGACTAGCGGAAGGAGCTCCTACAATGAGCAGTTCTTC. Translating it yields CASSKTGTSGRSSYNEQFF. This sequence joins TRBV6-1 and TRBJ2-1; 11 bases align to TRBD2. The CDR3 runs to 19 residues. Germline CDR1 is MNHNS and CDR2 is SASEGT. With V trimmed by 5 bases and J by 0 bases, 12 bases remained unmatched.